The 24 T cell receptor beta chains in this list originate from one sample, sequenced in a study of CD8+CD57+ T cells in acquired aplastic anemia listed by TCRdb under 2018. Expansion of CD8+CD57+ cells had been shown by flow cytometry in the patients chosen for sequencing. Sequencing was performed on an Illumina HiSeq 2000. Genomic DNA was used as template for profiling of TCR beta VDJ combinations and CDR3 sequences. TCRdb handled the public reads itself, with Q25 trimming in fastp and clone calling in MiXCR, and kept productive beta chains. Each record represents a unique CDR3 protein, reported with the most common genes and DNA among its rows. The sample contains 150,000 to 200,000 distinct CDR3 sequences, roughly half of them found a single time. The biggest ten clones account for 2.5% to 4% of the sample. The specimen sequenced was sorted CD4+, CD8+, or CD8+CD57+ T cells (not recorded which) from PBMCs. The receptors derive from a human donor with aplastic anemia.

This rearrangement joins TRBV7-2 to TRBJ1-5; D is possibly TRBD1 (5 bases). Germline V gives CDR1 SGHTA, CDR2 FQGNSA. The CDR3 runs 13 residues. V lost 5 bases, J lost 5 bases, and 10 bases lay in between. The CDR3 here is CASSGGVHQPQHF. Written as DNA, the CDR3 is TGTGCCAGCAGCGGAGGGGTTCATCAGCCCCAGCATTTT.

This clonotype was seen once. This chain uses TRBV20-1 with TRBJ2-5; 8 nucleotides agree with TRBD2. Trimming cost V 5 bases and J 1 base; bases outside gene matches: 6. The V gene's germline CDR1 is DFQATT and CDR2 SNEGSKA (reference sequence). The CDR3 sequence is 14 residues long. The CDR3 nucleotides read TGCAGTGCTTCGAGCGGGAGTGGCCAAGAGACCCAGTACTTC. Amino acids: CSASSGSGQETQYF.

The rearrangement links TRBV7-8 to TRBJ2-7; TRBD2 aligns across 7 bases. The CDR3 length is 17 residues. The V gene's germline CDR1 is SGHVS and CDR2 FQNEAQ. V gave up 4 bases and J gave up 0 bases; unmatched junction bases: 12. The CDR3 nucleotides read TGTGCCAGCAGCTCTACTGGGCGGGGGAAGAGCTCCTACGAGCAGTACGTC. It encodes CASSSTGRGKSSYEQYV.

This clonotype has a count of ten or more. The V gene is TRBV20-1, the J gene TRBJ1-3; a weak D match, TRBD1 (6 bases). V was clipped by 2 bases and J by 3 bases, with 14 bases between them. From germline, CDR1 is DFQATT and CDR2 SNEGSKA (reference sequence). This CDR3 comprises 15 residues. The CDR3 protein is CSARQMGGHGNTIYF. The CDR3 DNA reads TGCAGTGCTAGACAAATGGGGGGACATGGAAACACCATATATTTT.

The chain recombines TRBV24-1 with TRBJ2-3; D unresolved. The CDR3 sequence is 12 residues long. Germline loops: CDR1 KGHDR, CDR2 SFDVKD. V dropped 7 bases and J dropped 8 bases, with 12 bases sitting between them. The CDR3 protein is CATSGPSGTQYF. Here the CDR3 DNA reads TGTGCCACCAGCGGTCCTTCAGGTACGCAGTATTTT.

This chain links TRBV2 with TRBJ2-6, with D possibly TRBD2 on 5 matching bases. V was shortened by 3 bases and J by 0 bases, with 12 bases between the two germline ends. The CDR3 spans 17 residues. Germline assignment: CDR1 SNHLY and CDR2 FYNNEI. The CDR3, as DNA: TGTGCCAGCAGTGATCGCGCAGGACTCTCTGGGGCCAACGTCCTGACTTTC. Its protein product is CASSDRAGLSGANVLTF.

The chain links TRBV6-1 to TRBJ2-5; possibly TRBD1 or TRBD2 for D (6 bases each). This CDR3 has 16 residues. Germline lookup yields CDR1 MNHNS and CDR2 SASEGT. V lost 2 bases and J lost 5, with 18 bases in between. CDR3 loop: CASSEFTGRKGETQYF. CDR3 nucleotide sequence: TGTGCCAGCAGTGAATTTACAGGGAGGAAAGGGGAGACCCAGTACTTC.

This clonotype has a single count. The gene calls are TRBV19 and TRBJ1-2; 8 bases agree with TRBD1. The CDR3 extends over 14 amino acids. Per the germline V gene, CDR1 is LNHDA and CDR2 is SQIVND (reference sequence). Germline trimming cut 4 bases from V and 3 bases from J; bases unmatched to any gene: 4. CDR3 sequence reads: CASSKTGDYYGYTF. In nucleotides, the CDR3 is TGTGCCAGTAGTAAGACAGGGGATTACTATGGCTACACCTTC.

This clonotype was seen only once. J is TRBJ2-7 and V is TRBV19, with a possible D match to TRBD2 (5 bases). This CDR3 contains 13 residues. The ends were cut back, 3 bases at V and 6 bases at J, with 12 bases in the middle. CDR1 and CDR2 from the germline V gene are LNHDA and SQIVND (reference sequence). DNA for the CDR3: TGTGCCAGTAGTATCGGCGCTAGCTCCGAGCAGTACTTC. Translated: CASSIGASSEQYF.

At least ten counts were recorded for this clonotype. This chain connects TRBV7-2 to TRBJ1-6; perhaps TRBD1 as D (5 bases). Germline CDR1 reads SGHTA; CDR2 reads FQGNSA. The V gene lost 2 bases and the J gene lost 6 bases, with 14 bases spanning the gap. The CDR3 consists of 16 residues. CDR3 sequence: CASSLTGLGTNSPLHF. The CDR3 bases are TGTGCCAGCAGCTTAACGGGGTTAGGGACTAATTCACCCCTCCACTTT. The variable domain in full, with the rest retrieved from reference TRBV7-2 and TRBJ1-6, is GAGVSQSPSNKVTEKGKDVELRCDPISGHTALYWYRQSLGQGLEFLIYFQGNSAPDKSGLPSDRFSAERTGGSVSTLTIQRTQQEDSAVYLCASSLTGLGTNSPLHFGNGTRLTVT.

This clonotype was recorded many times. This chain uses TRBV5-8 with TRBJ2-5; D is undetermined. Per the germline V gene, CDR1 is SGHTS and CDR2 is YDEGEE. This CDR3 is 14 amino acids long. V was trimmed by 0 bases and J by 5 bases, leaving 11 bases between them. The CDR3 loop is CASSLEAAMETQYF. In DNA, the CDR3 is TGTGCCAGCAGCTTGGAAGCTGCCATGGAGACCCAGTACTTC.

This clonotype was counted at least ten times. The junction departs from the called germline gene at one end, perhaps through a read error. This chain joins TRBV7-7 and TRBJ2-5; D ambiguous. Per the germline V gene, CDR1 is SSHAT and CDR2 is FNYEAQ (reference sequence). The CDR3 has 13 amino acids. For the CDR3, the DNA is TGTGCCAGCAGCTTAGGTCCTCTGGAGAGCCAGTACTTC. Translation gives CASSLGPLESQYF.

The gene calls are TRBV10-1 and TRBJ1-1, with 8 positions matching TRBD1. The germline CDR1 and CDR2 sequences are WNHNN and SYGVQD (reference sequence). This CDR3 contains 15 residues. The J segment lost 0 bases and the V segment lost 8 bases, leaving 8 bases of the junction unmatched. CDR3: CASSGQGSLNTEAFF. CDR3 sequence (DNA): TGCGCCAGCTCCGGACAGGGCTCTCTGAACACTGAAGCTTTCTTT.

This clonotype was seen ten or more times. The chain employs TRBV20-1 and TRBJ2-7; maybe TRBD1 (6 bases). This CDR3 is built from 16 residues. Trimming left V 2 bases short and J 3 bases short, with 20 bases between. CDR1 is DFQATT, CDR2 SNEGSKA, per germline (reference sequence). Written as DNA, the CDR3 is TGCAGTGCTAGATATCCCGGTGGGGACATCTACTACGAGCAGTACTTC. Translation gives CSARYPGGDIYYEQYF.

This sequence joins TRBV20-1 and TRBJ1-1, with unresolved D. The CDR3 is made up of 11 amino acids. Germline V gene sequence: CDR1 DFQATT, CDR2 SNEGSKA (reference sequence). V gave up 6 bases and J gave up 3 bases, with 8 bases separating them. CDR3 DNA sequence: TGCAGTGCAGAAACGGACACTGAAGCTTTCTTT. Translation: CSAETDTEAFF.

This clonotype was observed a few times. A much larger clone lies a single base off, so this may be a read error. This rearrangement joins TRBV7-9 to TRBJ1-4; D is perhaps TRBD1 (5 bases). This CDR3 has 15 amino acids. Germline V gene lookup returns CDR1 SEHNR and CDR2 FQNEAQ (reference sequence). DNA for the CDR3: TGTGCCAGCAGCCCGGGGAAGGGGCTTGGTGAAAAACTGCTTTTT. Its translation is CASSPGKGLGEKLLF.

The CDR3 sequence: CASSVGGLLTDTQYF. In DNA, the CDR3 is TGTGCCAGCAGCGTAGGAGGACTTCTCACAGATACGCAGTATTTT. The chain links TRBV9 to TRBJ2-3, with D perhaps matching TRBD2 (5 bases). The CDR3 sequence is 15 residues long. V was clipped by 0 bases and J by 2 bases, with 10 bases between them. Germline V gene lookup returns CDR1 SGDLS and CDR2 YYNGEE.

This chain uses TRBV10-1 with TRBJ1-5; 8 nucleotides align to TRBD1. Trimming cost V 10 bases and J 7 bases; bases outside gene matches: 12. Germline V gene data show CDR1 as WNHNN and CDR2 as SYGVQD (reference sequence). This CDR3 has 14 residues. The CDR3 DNA reads TGCGCCAAGACACTTCAGGGGGCTCGGCAGCCCCAGCATTTT. It encodes CAKTLQGARQPQHF.

The V gene is TRBV29-1, the J gene TRBJ1-1, with 9 positions matching TRBD1. V was clipped by 6 bases and J by 6 bases; unmatched bases: 8. In germline, CDR1 is SQVTM, CDR2 ANQGSEA. CDR3 length: 13 residues. CDR3 amino acids: CSVEGQGASEAFF. As DNA, the CDR3 is TGCAGCGTAGAGGGACAGGGTGCTTCTGAAGCTTTCTTT.

This clonotype was recorded many times. This chain uses TRBV19 with TRBJ2-5, with 8 bases identical to TRBD2. The germline V gene has CDR1 LNHDA and CDR2 SQIVND (reference sequence). The length of the CDR3 is 14 residues. The J segment lost 5 bases and the V segment lost 6 bases, leaving 8 bases of the junction unmatched. In DNA form, the CDR3 reads TGTGCCAGTAGACAACTAAGCGGGGGCGAGACCCAGTACTTC. This codes for CASRQLSGGETQYF.

Of note for this clonotype: Possible read error: a much larger clone is one base away. The J gene is TRBJ1-6, the V gene TRBV24-1, with 8 bases aligning to TRBD1. CDR1 and CDR2 (germline): KGHDR, SFDVKD. J was trimmed by 7 bases and V by 6 bases; bases with no gene match: 1. The CDR3 is made up of 13 amino acids. CDR3 nucleotide sequence: TGTGCCACCAGTTGGGACAGGAATTCACCCCTCCACTTT. This codes for CATSWDRNSPLHF.

This chain uses TRBV19 with TRBJ1-6; no definite D call. The CDR3 extends over 15 amino acids. Trimming shortened V by 5 bases and J by 9 bases, and 17 bases separated the two germline ends. Germline CDR1 reads LNHDA; CDR2 reads SQIVND (reference sequence). The DNA for the CDR3 is TGTGCCAGTAGTGCAGCCGCGGTAATTGTTTCACCCCTCCACTTT. Translating gives CASSAAAVIVSPLHF.

This clonotype appeared a single time. The rearrangement links TRBV2 to TRBJ2-7; D is undetermined. Germline V gene data show CDR1 as SNHLY and CDR2 as FYNNEI. V was pared by 0 bases and J by 2 bases, with 8 bases between. The CDR3 spans 14 residues. In DNA, the CDR3 is TGTGCCAGCAGTGAAGCGCTTCGAGCCTACGAGCAGTACTTC. Amino acid sequence: CASSEALRAYEQYF.

The sample holds many counts of this clonotype. In DNA form, the CDR3 reads TGCGCCAGCAGCTTGGGCGGGGGGGCAGATACGCAGTATTTT. Translated, it gives CASSLGGGADTQYF. The chain joins TRBV5-1 to TRBJ2-3, with TRBD2 identical over 9 bases. The CDR3 runs to 14 residues. Germline values: CDR1 SGHRS, CDR2 YFSETQ. The J segment lost 4 bases and the V segment lost 0 bases, leaving 0 bases of the junction unmatched.